This T cell receptor beta chain is from a study of T-cell reconstitution after alpha-beta-depleted transplantation in children listed by TCRdb under 2016. Regarding the complete study: Using TCR repertoire profiling, the study quantitatively followed how T-cell immune reconstitution unfolded in children after TCRalphabeta/CD19-depleted allogeneic hematopoietic cell transplantation.

On this clonotype itself: No antigen is known for it. Nothing much larger sits one base from this clone, and base qualities are not available.

From a lookup of the germline V gene, CDR1 and CDR2 are SGHRS and YFSETQ. Trimming accounts for 5 bases at V and 6 bases at J, while the number of junction bases matched to no gene is 3. The CDR3 has 14 amino acids, counting the end cysteine and phenylalanine. CDR3 DNA is the only sequence kept; it has 42 bases, read in frame from the first base. The library was prepared using PCR. For sequencing, an Illumina HiSeq 2500 was employed. To normalize quantification of the TCRbeta repertoire, the TCR libraries were built with molecular barcoding that relied on unique molecular identifiers. TCRdb ran its own pipeline on the public reads, namely fastp trimming at Q25 and MiXCR clone calling, and kept in-frame beta chains. When rows share a CDR3 protein, they turn into one entry using the most common DNA and genes. This sample comprises hundreds of thousands of distinct CDR3 sequences, roughly 13% of them detected only once. The ten largest clones add up to 0.79% of the sample.

Sample treatment or condition, as interpreted from the label and publication: allogeneic hematopoietic cell transplantation with graft depleted of TCRalphabeta T cells and CD19 B cells. The children who served as transplant recipients had been given grafts of TCRalphabeta/CD19-depleted allogeneic hematopoietic cells. Overall results and qualifications from the work: Hyperexpanded clone frequencies declined over subsequent months; after one year, T-cell counts and TCRbeta diversity were mostly attributed to newly produced T cells. Apparently early alphabetaT-cell count recovery about two months after transplant reportedly relied on only several hundred rapidly expanded clones derived from non-depleted graft cells. In some patients, high TCRbeta diversity at day 60 was attributed to recipient T cells and intrathymic progenitors that had survived conditioning.

Recombination joined TRBV5-1 with TRBJ2-3, with TRBD2 matching 13 junction bases. The TCR sequence derives from a girl under 10 years old with congenital amegakaryocytic thrombocytopenia, due to receive a stem cell transplant. The material sequenced was PBMCs, taken before TCRalphabeta/CD19-depleted stem cell transplant. Read as DNA, the sequence is TGCGCCAGCAGGACTAGCGGGAGGCTTGATACGCAGTATTTT. Translated, this gives CASRTSGRLDTQYF.